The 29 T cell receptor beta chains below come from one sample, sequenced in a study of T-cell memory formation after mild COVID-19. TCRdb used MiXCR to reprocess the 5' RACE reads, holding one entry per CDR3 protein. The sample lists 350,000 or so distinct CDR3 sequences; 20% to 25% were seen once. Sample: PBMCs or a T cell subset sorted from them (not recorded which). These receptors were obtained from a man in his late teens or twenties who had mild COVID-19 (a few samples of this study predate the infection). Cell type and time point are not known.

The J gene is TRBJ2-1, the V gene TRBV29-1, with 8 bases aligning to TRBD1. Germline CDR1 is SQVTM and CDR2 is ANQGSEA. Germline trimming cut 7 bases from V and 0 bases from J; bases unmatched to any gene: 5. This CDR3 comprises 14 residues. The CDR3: CSGSGGSSYNEQFF. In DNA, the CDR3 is TGCAGCGGCTCAGGGGGCAGCTCCTACAATGAGCAGTTCTTC.

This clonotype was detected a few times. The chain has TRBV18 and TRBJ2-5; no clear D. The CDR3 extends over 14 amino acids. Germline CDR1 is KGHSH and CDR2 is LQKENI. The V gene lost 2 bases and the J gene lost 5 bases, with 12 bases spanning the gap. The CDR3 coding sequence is TGTGCCAGCTCACCAAGCCGGGTCTCGGAGACCCAGTACTTC. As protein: CASSPSRVSETQYF.

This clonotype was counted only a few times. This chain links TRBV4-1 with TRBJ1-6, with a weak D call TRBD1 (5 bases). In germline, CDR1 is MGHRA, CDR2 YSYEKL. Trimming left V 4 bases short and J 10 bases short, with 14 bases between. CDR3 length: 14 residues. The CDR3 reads CASSRVREKSPLHF. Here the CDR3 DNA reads TGCGCCAGCAGCCGAGTCAGGGAGAAGTCACCCCTCCACTTT.

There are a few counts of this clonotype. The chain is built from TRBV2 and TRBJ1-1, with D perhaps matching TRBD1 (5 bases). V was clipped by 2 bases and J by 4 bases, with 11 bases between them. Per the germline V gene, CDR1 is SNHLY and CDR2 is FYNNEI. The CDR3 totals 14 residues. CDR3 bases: TGTGCCAGCAGTGAAATCCCGGGGGTCACTGAAGCTTTCTTT. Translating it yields CASSEIPGVTEAFF.

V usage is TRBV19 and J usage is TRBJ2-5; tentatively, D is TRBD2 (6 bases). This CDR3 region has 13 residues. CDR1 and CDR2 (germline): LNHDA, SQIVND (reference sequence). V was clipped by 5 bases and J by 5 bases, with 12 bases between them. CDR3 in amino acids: CASSDAGKETQYF. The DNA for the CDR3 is TGTGCCAGTAGTGACGCGGGGAAGGAGACCCAGTACTTC.

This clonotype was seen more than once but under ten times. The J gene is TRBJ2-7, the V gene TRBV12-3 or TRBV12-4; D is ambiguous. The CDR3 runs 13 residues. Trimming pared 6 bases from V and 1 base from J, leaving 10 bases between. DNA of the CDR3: TGTGCCAGCAGCGTTCTGGGGTCCTACGAGCAGTACTTC. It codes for CASSVLGSYEQYF.

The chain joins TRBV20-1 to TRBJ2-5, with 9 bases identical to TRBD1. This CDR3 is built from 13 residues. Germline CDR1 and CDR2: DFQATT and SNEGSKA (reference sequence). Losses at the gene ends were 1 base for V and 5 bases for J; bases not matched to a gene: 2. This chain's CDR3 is CSARVQGAETQYF. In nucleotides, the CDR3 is TGCAGTGCTAGAGTACAGGGGGCGGAGACCCAGTACTTC.

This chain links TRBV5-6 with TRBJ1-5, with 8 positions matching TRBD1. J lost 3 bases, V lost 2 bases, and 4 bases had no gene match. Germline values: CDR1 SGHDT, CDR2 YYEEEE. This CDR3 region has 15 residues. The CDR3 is CASSFGTGFNQPQHF. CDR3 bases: TGTGCCAGCAGCTTCGGGACAGGCTTCAATCAGCCCCAGCATTTT.

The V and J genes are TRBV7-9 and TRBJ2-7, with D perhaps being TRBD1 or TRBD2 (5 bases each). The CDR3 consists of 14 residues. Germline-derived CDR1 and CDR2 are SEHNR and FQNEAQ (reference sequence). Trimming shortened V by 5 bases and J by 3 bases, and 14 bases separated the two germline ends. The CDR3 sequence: CASSPRDGGYEQYF. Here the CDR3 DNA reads TGTGCCAGCAGCCCCCGGGACGGAGGCTACGAGCAGTACTTC.

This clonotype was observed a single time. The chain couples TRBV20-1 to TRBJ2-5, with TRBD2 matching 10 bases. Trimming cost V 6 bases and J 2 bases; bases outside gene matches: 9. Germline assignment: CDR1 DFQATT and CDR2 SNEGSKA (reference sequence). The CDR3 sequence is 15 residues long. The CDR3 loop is CSALTTSGPQETQYF. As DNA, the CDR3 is TGCAGTGCCTTGACGACTAGCGGGCCACAAGAGACCCAGTACTTC.

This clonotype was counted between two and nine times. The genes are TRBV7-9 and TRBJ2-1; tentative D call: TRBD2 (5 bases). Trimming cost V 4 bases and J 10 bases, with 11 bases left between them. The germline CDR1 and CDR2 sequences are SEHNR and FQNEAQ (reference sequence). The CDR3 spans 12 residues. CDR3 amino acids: CASSYPTGEQFF. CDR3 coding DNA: TGTGCCAGCAGCTATCCGACGGGGGAGCAGTTCTTC.

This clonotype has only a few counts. The DNA of the CDR3 is TGCAGCGTTGACCTGACTCACGAGCAGTTCTTC. The encoded protein is CSVDLTHEQFF. The chain employs TRBV29-1 and TRBJ2-1; D remains ambiguous. Trimming left V 3 bases short and J 10 bases short, with 10 bases between. Looked up from germline, CDR1 is SQVTM and CDR2 is ANQGSEA. This CDR3 spans 11 amino acids.

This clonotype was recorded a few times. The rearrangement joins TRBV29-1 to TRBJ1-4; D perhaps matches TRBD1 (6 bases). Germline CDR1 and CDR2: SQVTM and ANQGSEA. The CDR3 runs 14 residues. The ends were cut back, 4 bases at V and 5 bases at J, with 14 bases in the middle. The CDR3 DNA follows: TGCAGCGTTGGACAGGCAGGAGGGAATGAAAAACTGTTTTTT. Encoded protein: CSVGQAGGNEKLFF.

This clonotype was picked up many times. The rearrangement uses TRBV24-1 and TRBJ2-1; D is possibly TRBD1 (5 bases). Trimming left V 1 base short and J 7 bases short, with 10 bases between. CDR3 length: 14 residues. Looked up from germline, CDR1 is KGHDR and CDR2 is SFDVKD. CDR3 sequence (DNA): TGTGCCACCAGTGATTTCGTCAGGGTGAATGAGCAGTTCTTC. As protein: CATSDFVRVNEQFF.

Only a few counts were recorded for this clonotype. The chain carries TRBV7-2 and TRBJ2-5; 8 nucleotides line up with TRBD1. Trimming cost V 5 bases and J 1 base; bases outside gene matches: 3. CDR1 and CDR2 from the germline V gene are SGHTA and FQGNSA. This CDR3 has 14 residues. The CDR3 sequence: CASSPDRAQETQYF. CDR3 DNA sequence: TGTGCCAGCAGCCCGGACAGGGCCCAAGAGACCCAGTACTTC.

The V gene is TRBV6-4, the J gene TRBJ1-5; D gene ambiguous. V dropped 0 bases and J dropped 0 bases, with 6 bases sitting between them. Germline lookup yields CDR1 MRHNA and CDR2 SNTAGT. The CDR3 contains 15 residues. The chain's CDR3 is CASSDSIYSNQPQHF. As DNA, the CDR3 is TGTGCCAGCAGTGACTCGATTTATAGCAATCAGCCCCAGCATTTT.

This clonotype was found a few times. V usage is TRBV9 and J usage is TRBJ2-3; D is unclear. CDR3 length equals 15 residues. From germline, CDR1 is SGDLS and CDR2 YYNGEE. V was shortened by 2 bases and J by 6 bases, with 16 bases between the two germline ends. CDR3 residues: CASSVDDGRGDTQYF. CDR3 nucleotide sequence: TGTGCCAGCAGCGTCGACGATGGGCGTGGCGATACGCAGTATTTT. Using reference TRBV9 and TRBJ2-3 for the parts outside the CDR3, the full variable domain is DSGVTQTPKHLITATGQRVTLRCSPRSGDLSVYWYQQSLDQGLQFLIQYYNGEERAKGNILERFSAQQFPDLHSELNLSSLELGDSALYFCASSVDDGRGDTQYFGPGTRLTVL.

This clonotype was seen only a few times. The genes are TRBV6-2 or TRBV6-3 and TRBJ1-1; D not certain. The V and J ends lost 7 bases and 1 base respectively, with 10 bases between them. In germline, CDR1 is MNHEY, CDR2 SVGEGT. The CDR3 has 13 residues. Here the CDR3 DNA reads TGTGCCAGCACCGGGATGGGGAACACTGAAGCTTTCTTT. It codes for CASTGMGNTEAFF.

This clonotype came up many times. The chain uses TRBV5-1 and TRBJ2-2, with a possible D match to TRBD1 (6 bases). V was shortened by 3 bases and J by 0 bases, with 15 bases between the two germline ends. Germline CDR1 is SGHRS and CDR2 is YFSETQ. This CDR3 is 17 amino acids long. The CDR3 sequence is CASSSEGRGSNTGELFF. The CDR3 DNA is TGCGCCAGCAGCTCCGAGGGTAGGGGGTCGAACACCGGGGAGCTGTTTTTT.

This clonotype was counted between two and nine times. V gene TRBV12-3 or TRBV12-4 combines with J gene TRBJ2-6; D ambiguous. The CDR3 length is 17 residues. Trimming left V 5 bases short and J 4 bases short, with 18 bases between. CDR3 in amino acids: CASSKPGLRDGANVLTF. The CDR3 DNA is TGTGCCAGCAGTAAACCGGGCCTCCGCGACGGGGCCAACGTCCTGACTTTC.

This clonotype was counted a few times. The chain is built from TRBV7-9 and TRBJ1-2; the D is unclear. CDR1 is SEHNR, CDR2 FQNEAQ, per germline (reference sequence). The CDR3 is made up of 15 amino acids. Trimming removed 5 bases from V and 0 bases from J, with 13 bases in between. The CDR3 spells CASSLYTQANYGYTF. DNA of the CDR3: TGTGCCAGCAGCCTATACACCCAGGCTAACTATGGCTACACCTTC.

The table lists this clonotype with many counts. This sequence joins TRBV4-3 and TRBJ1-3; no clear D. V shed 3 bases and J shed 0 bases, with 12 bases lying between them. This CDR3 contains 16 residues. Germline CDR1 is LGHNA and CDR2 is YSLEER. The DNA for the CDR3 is TGCGCCAGCAGCCACCTCGACGGCTACTCTGGAAACACCATATATTTT. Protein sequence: CASSHLDGYSGNTIYF.

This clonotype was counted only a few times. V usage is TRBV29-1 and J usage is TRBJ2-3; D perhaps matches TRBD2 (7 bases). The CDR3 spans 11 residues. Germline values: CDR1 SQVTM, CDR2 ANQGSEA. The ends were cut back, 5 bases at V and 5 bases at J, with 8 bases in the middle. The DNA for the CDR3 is TGCAGCGTTAGGGGGGGAGATACGCAGTATTTT. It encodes CSVRGGDTQYF.

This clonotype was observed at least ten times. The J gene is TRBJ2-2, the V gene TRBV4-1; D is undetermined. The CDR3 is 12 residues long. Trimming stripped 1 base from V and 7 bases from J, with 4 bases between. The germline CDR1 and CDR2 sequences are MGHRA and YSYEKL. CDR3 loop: CASSQVHGELFF. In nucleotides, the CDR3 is TGCGCCAGCAGCCAAGTCCACGGGGAGCTGTTTTTT.

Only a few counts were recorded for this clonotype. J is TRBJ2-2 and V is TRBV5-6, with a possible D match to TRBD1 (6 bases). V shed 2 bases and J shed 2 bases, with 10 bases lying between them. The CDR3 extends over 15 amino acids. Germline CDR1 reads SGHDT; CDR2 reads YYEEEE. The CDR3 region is CASSFLGHNTGELFF. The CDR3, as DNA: TGTGCCAGCAGCTTTTTGGGACACAACACCGGGGAGCTGTTTTTT. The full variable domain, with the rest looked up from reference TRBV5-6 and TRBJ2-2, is DAGVTQSPTHLIKTRGQQVTLRCSPKSGHDTVSWYQQALGQGPQFIFQYYEEEERQRGNFPDRFSGHQFPNYSSELNVNALLLGDSALYLCASSFLGHNTGELFFGEGSRLTVL.

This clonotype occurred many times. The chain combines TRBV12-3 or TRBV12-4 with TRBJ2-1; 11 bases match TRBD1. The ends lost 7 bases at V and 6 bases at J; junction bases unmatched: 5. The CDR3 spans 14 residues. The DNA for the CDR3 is TGTGCCAGCACCCAGGGACAGGGGGTCAATGAGCAGTTCTTC. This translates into CASTQGQGVNEQFF.

The DNA of the CDR3 is TGTGCCAGTAGTATTGACCCTAGGGCTCCGGATCAGCCCCAGCATTTT. Translating gives CASSIDPRAPDQPQHF. The genes are TRBV19 and TRBJ1-5; D remains ambiguous. Trimming pared 3 bases from V and 5 bases from J, leaving 17 bases between. Per germline, CDR1 LNHDA and CDR2 SQIVND (reference sequence). The CDR3 consists of 16 residues. Full variable domain (rest looked up from reference TRBV19 and TRBJ1-5): DGGITQSPKYLFRKEGQNVTLSCEQNLNHDAMYWYRQDPGQGLRLIYYSQIVNDFQKGDIAEGYSVSREKKESFPLTVTSAQKNPTAFYLCASSIDPRAPDQPQHFGDGTRLSIL.

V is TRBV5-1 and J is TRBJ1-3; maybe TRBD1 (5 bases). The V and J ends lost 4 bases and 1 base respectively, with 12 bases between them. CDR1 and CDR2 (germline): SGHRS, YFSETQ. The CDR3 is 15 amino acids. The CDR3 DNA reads TGCGCCAGCAGCGATGCCGGGACTTCTGGAAACACCATATATTTT. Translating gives CASSDAGTSGNTIYF.

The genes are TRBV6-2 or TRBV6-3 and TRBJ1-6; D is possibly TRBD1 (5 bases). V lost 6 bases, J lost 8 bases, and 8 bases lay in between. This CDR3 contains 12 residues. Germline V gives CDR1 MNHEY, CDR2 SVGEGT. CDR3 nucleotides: TGTGCCAGCAGGGGGACGTATTCACCCCTCCACTTT. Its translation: CASRGTYSPLHF.